These T cell receptor beta chains were read from a single sample in a study of cytomegalovirus exposure and HLA in healthy donors. TCRdb's copy holds only in-frame clones and misses some; the assay was immunoSEQ multiplex PCR. This table holds around 70,000 clones, about 66% found once. Material: PBMCs. The source is a man aged 60 to 69 in good health and CMV-seropositive. CDR3s include the opening cysteine and the closing phenylalanine or tryptophan. Each record gives: clone size, D gene, J gene, V gene, CDR3 DNA, CDR3 protein. The D gene is left open where the match is weak. Clone sizes are given selectively: once, few, many, or a class where the clone is expanded.

>-|TRBD1|TRBJ1-6|TRBV6-1
TGTGCCAGCCGCCGACAGGGTGGTTCACCCCTCCACTTT
CASRRQGGSPLHF
>-|TRBD1|TRBJ2-3|TRBV28
TGTGCCAGCAGTTTGATTTCGACAGGGATGGATACGCAGTATTTT
CASSLISTGMDTQYF
>-|TRBD1|TRBJ1-6|TRBV2
TGTGCCAGCAACCGACAGGGGGCGCCTAAACCCCTCCACTTT
CASNRQGAPKPLHF
>-|TRBD1|TRBJ1-1|TRBV30
TGTGCCTGGGGACAGGTCTACACTGAAGCTTTCTTT
CAWGQVYTEAFF
>few|-|TRBJ1-3|TRBV5-1
TGCGCCAGCAGCTTGGCGAGCTCTGGAAACACCATATATTTT
CASSLASSGNTIYF
>few|-|TRBJ2-1|TRBV2
TGTGCCAGCAGTGCCGGGAACTGGAGCTCCTACAATGAGCAGTTCTTC
CASSAGNWSSYNEQFF
>-|TRBD1|TRBJ2-3|TRBV15
TGTGCCACCGATACAGGGGCCAGCACAGATACGCAGTATTTT
CATDTGASTDTQYF
>-|TRBD2|TRBJ2-2|TRBV4-1
TGCGCCAGCAGCCAAGAAGAGCCGGGAGGCGGGGAGCTGTTTTTT
CASSQEEPGGGELFF
>few|-|TRBJ1-4|TRBV2
TGTGCCAGCAGGGGGCTCGGTAATGAAAAACTGTTTTTT
CASRGLGNEKLFF
>few|-|TRBJ2-5|TRBV11-2
TGTGCCAGCAGCCCCGGGGAAGAGACCCAGTACTTC
CASSPGEETQYF
>-|-|TRBJ2-2|TRBV9
TGTGCCAGCAGCGACCGGGACAGTGGGGGGACCGGGGAGCTGTTTTTT
CASSDRDSGGTGELFF
>-|TRBD1|TRBJ2-7|TRBV11-2
TGTGCCAGCAGCTGGGGGAGGGACAGGGCCTACTACGAGCAGTACTTC
CASSWGRDRAYYEQYF
>-|TRBD2|TRBJ2-7|TRBV5-1
TGCGCCAGCAGCTTGGCCGTAACGGGGGGAGACGAGCAGTACTTC
CASSLAVTGGDEQYF
>once|-|TRBJ2-7|TRBV18
TGTGCCAGCTCAGCTTCTGCAGGGTCGGGTGAGCAGTACTTC
CASSASAGSGEQYF
>-|TRBD1|TRBJ1-1|TRBV2
TGTGCCAGCAGTGGCAGGGGGCGCGAGGTGAAGGCTTTCTTT
CASSGRGREVKAFF
>-|-|TRBJ2-7|TRBV11-3
TGTGCCAGCAGCTTAGGAGGTGGCGAGCAGTACTTC
CASSLGGGEQYF
>-|TRBD1|TRBJ2-7|TRBV7-9
TGTGCCAGCAGTTCGACAGGGGGCAACCCCTACGAGCAGTACTTC
CASSSTGGNPYEQYF
>few|-|TRBJ2-2|TRBV7-3
TGTGCCAGCAGCTTATCTACTAGCCCCGGGGAGCTGTTTTTT
CASSLSTSPGELFF
>-|-|TRBJ2-7|TRBV29-1
TGCAGCGTTGTGACGACAAGCTCCTACGAGCAGTACTTC
CSVVTTSSYEQYF
>-|-|TRBJ1-3|TRBV11-2
TGTGCCAGCACCCCCTCCCGGGGGAGCTCTGGAAACACCATATATTTT
CASTPSRGSSGNTIYF
>-|-|TRBJ1-2|TRBV7-9
TGTTCCAGCAGCTCGTCGGGGGATGGCTACACCTTC
CSSSSSGDGYTF
>few|TRBD1|TRBJ2-2|TRBV4-3
TGCGCCAGCAGCCAATTCCGGGACAGCTACACCGGGGAGCTGTTTTTT
CASSQFRDSYTGELFF
>-|-|TRBJ1-2|TRBV6-5
TGTGCCAGCAGTACAGACAGGTCGTATGGCTACACCTTC
CASSTDRSYGYTF